This record looks at one T cell receptor (beta chain) sequence and its context. The target antigen is unknown. TCRdb's copy holds only in-frame clones and misses some; the assay was immunoSEQ multiplex PCR. Of 15,000 or so clones in the sample, roughly four fifths were seen once. These data originate in a study of T cells in tumors after PD-1 blockade. Per germline, CDR1 SGHNT and CDR2 YYREEE (reference sequence). The CDR3 runs 13 residues. Trimming cost V 0 bases and J 4 bases, with 8 bases left between them. General study findings and limits: About 41% of tumor TCR clonotypes were also found in blood.

The source is a human donor with basal cell carcinoma. The gene calls are TRBV5-4 and TRBJ2-7; D is unclear. The sample consisted of PBMCs, taken after anti-PD-1 treatment. The DNA of the CDR3 is TGTGCCAGCAGCTTGGTTGGTTCGTACGAGCAGTACTTC. Its translation: CASSLVGSYEQYF.